This T cell receptor (beta chain) was found in a study of T cell changes during pregnancy in multiple sclerosis. Sequencing was performed with immunoSEQ multiplex PCR; in TCRdb, only in-frame clones are kept and a portion is missing. The table records tens of thousands of clones, around 93% of them present only once. CDR1 and CDR2 from the germline V gene are LGHNA and YSLEER. The V segment lost 0 bases and the J segment 8 bases; nucleotides outside the gene matches: 15. The CDR3 is 18 residues long. The rearrangement joins TRBV4-3 to TRBJ1-2; 10 bases agree with TRBD1. This TCR was sampled from a female donor with multiple sclerosis, enrolled in a pregnancy study. Sequences were derived from CD4+ T cells from peripheral blood mononuclear cells, sampled after pregnancy. CDR3 DNA: TGCGCCAGCAGCCAAGACCCACTATTGAGACAGGGGGCGCAGGGCTACACCTTC. It translates to CASSQDPLLRQGAQGYTF.